A single sample gave rise to the 5 T cell receptor beta chains below, sequenced in a study of tumor-infiltrating lymphocytes in glioblastoma multiforme (dated by TCRdb to the late 2010s). Instrument on record: Illumina HiSeq 2500. A modified ARM-PCR protocol with multiple V-beta primers and a C-beta primer was used to build TCRB libraries from RNA via three nested multiplex PCR rounds. TCRdb ran its own pipeline on the public reads, namely fastp trimming at Q25 and MiXCR clone calling, and kept in-frame beta chains. Rows with one shared CDR3 protein collapse into an entry with the most common genes and DNA. This sample has under 35,000 distinct CDR3 sequences in its table, and around 55% of those were observed once. The ten top clones hold roughly 33% of the sample. Sequencing was done on a sample of brain tumor tissue. These receptors were taken from a male donor with glioblastoma.

V usage is TRBV10-3 and J usage is TRBJ2-2; D not resolved. Trimming removed 4 bases at V and 4 bases at J, with 10 bases between. The CDR3 has 14 residues. CDR1 ENHRY and CDR2 SYGVKD come from the germline V gene. The CDR3 region is CAISASALTGELFF. Here the CDR3 DNA reads TGTGCCATCAGTGCCAGTGCCCTCACCGGGGAGCTGTTTTTT.

On this clonotype: A read error may produce the germline difference seen at one junction end. The chain employs TRBV6-1 and TRBJ2-2; 14 bases map to TRBD2. Per the germline V gene, CDR1 is MNHNS and CDR2 is SASEGT. This CDR3 is 15 amino acids long. The CDR3 nucleotides read TGTACCAGCAGTGGACTAGCGGGAGGCACCGGGGAGCTGTTATTT. It encodes CTSSGLAGGTGELLF.

This clonotype was counted only a few times. This may arise from a read error, as a much more abundant clone is one base away. This chain joins TRBV10-3 and TRBJ1-2, with 8 bases lining up with TRBD1. CDR1 and CDR2 from the germline V gene are ENHRY and SYGVKD. This CDR3 comprises 17 residues. CDR3 nucleotides: TGTGCCATCAGTGAAAGCCCCGACAGGGGCGGTAGCTATGGCTACGCCTTC. It codes for CAISESPDRGGSYGYAF.

The V gene is TRBV13, the J gene TRBJ1-1; D may be TRBD1 (5 bases). CDR3 size: 14 residues. The ends were cut back, 3 bases at V and 4 bases at J, with 12 bases in the middle. Germline CDR1 reads PRHDT; CDR2 reads FYEKMQ (reference sequence). In DNA form, the CDR3 reads TGTGCCAGCAGCTTTGGTAGGGGTCGCACTGAAGCTTTCTTT. It is translated as CASSFGRGRTEAFF.

The chain links TRBV30 to TRBJ1-6; TRBD1 agrees at 7 bases. V lost 2 bases to trimming and J lost 2 bases; unmatched junction nucleotides: 3. There are 15 residues in the CDR3. Germline V lookup: CDR1 GTSNPN, CDR2 SVGIG (reference sequence). CDR3 region: CAWSTGVPYNSPLHF. The DNA of the CDR3 is TGTGCCTGGAGTACAGGGGTTCCCTATAATTCACCCCTCCACTTT.